The table lists the clone carrying this T cell receptor beta chain with a few counts. Donors gave around 10 milliliters of peripheral blood apiece. This specimen comes from a study of blood T cells in healthy people across ages. This CDR3 spans 15 amino acids. V was pared by 5 bases and J by 2 bases, with 16 bases between. The germline CDR1 and CDR2 sequences are SGHTA and FQGNSA. A sample-barcoded 5' primer and a J-beta primer mix were used in a second PCR of about 6 to 12 cycles. TCRdb fed the 5' RACE reads into MiXCR, producing one record per CDR3 protein. The table lists 750,000 to 850,000 distinct CDR3 sequences, around a quarter of them singletons. These data also featured in a second study, about T cells of mothers and their children.

The sample consisted of blood. The origin of this receptor is a boy aged 5-17 years in good health. The rearrangement uses TRBV7-2 and TRBJ2-7; no clear D. This chain's CDR3 is CASSINYLGPYEQYF. The CDR3 DNA reads as TGTGCCAGCAGCATAAACTACCTAGGTCCCTACGAGCAGTACTTC.